The present TCR beta chain was sequenced within a study of T cells in Graves' hyperthyroidism and ophthalmopathy. V lost 7 bases to trimming and J lost 4 bases, with 6 bases between them. Germline V gene sequence: CDR1 KGHDR, CDR2 SFDVKD. The CDR3 has 11 residues. The investigators amplified TCR beta CDR3 regions from RNA transcripts. The HTBI primer set drove a first-round RT-PCR of the TCR CDR3. TCRdb passed the multiplex PCR reads through MiXCR, listing each CDR3 protein once. The sample records about 660,000 distinct CDR3 sequences, just under 45% being singletons. The sample consisted of peripheral blood or thyroid tissue (not recorded which). This receptor was obtained from an adult man with Graves' disease, either hyperthyroidism or ophthalmopathy (not recorded which). This chain joins TRBV24-1 and TRBJ1-2, with D unresolved. This CDR3 is CATREVYGYTF. DNA for the CDR3: TGTGCCACCAGGGAGGTCTATGGCTACACCTTC.